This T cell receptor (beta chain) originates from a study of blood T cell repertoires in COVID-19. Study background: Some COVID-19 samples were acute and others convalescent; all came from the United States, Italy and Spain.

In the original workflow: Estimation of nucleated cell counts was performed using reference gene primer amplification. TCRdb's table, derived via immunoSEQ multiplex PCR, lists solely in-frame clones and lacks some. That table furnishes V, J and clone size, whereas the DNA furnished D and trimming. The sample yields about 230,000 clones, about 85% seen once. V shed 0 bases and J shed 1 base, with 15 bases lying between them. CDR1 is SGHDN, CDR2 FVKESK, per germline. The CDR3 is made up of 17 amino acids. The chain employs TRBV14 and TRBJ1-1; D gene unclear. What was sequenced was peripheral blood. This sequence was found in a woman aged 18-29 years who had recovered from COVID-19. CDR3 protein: CASSQDSRTPENTEAFF. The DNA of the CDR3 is TGTGCCAGCAGCCAAGATTCAAGGACTCCGGAGAACACTGAAGCTTTCTTT.